These T cell receptor beta chains were read from a single sample in a study of blood T cell repertoires in COVID-19. TCRdb's table, derived via immunoSEQ multiplex PCR, lists solely in-frame clones and lacks some. Here the sample spans approximately 380,000 clones, around 90% being singletons. The material sequenced was PBMCs or T cells enriched from blood (not recorded which). These receptors came from a woman aged 18-29 years who had recovered from COVID-19. CDR3s include the opening cysteine and the closing phenylalanine or tryptophan. The D gene is left open where the match is weak. Clone size, where shown, is once, few, many, or a class for clones that have expanded.

-	-	TRBV30	TRBJ1-5	TGTGCCTGGAGTGTACAGGCTTGGCAGCCCCAGCATTTT	CAWSVQAWQPQHF
-	TRBD1	TRBV29-1	TRBJ1-1	TGCAGCGTTGAAGATTGGGGACAGCCTATGAACACTGAAGCTTTCTTT	CSVEDWGQPMNTEAFF
-	-	TRBV24-1	TRBJ2-1	TGTGCCACCAGTGATTTAGGAGGGAGTGAGCAGTTCTTC	CATSDLGGSEQFF
-	TRBD1	TRBV7-9	TRBJ2-3	TGTGCCAGCAGCTTGGGACAGGGAGCAGATACGCAGTATTTT	CASSLGQGADTQYF
-	TRBD2	TRBV7-8	TRBJ2-1	TGTGCCAGCAGCTTAGAGCGGGGGGGCTCCTACAATGAGCAGTTCTTC	CASSLERGGSYNEQFF
-	-	TRBV5-1	TRBJ1-1	TGCGCCAGCAGCTTGCAACTGGTCACTGAAGCTTTCTTT	CASSLQLVTEAFF
-	TRBD1	TRBV3-1/TRBV3-2	TRBJ1-2	TGTGCCAGCAGGTACACAGGGGAACTGAGTGGCTACACCTTC	CASRYTGELSGYTF
few	-	TRBV28	TRBJ1-5	TGTGCCAGCAGCCAGATACTGGGAGGCAATCAGCCCCAGCATTTT	CASSQILGGNQPQHF
-	-	TRBV21-1	TRBJ1-4	TGTGCCAGCAGCCCACCGGGACATACTAATGAAAAACTGTTTTTT	CASSPPGHTNEKLFF
-	-	TRBV5-6	TRBJ2-3	TGTGCCAGCAGCTCGGTAAGCACAGATACGCAGTATTTT	CASSSVSTDTQYF
-	TRBD1	TRBV24-1	TRBJ2-5	TGTGCCACCAGCCGGGACAGGGAAGAGACCCAGTACTTC	CATSRDREETQYF
-	-	TRBV6-5	TRBJ1-2	TGTGCCAGCAGTTACTCTGGAGGCTTGAACTATGGCTACACCTTC	CASSYSGGLNYGYTF
-	-	TRBV3-1/TRBV3-2	TRBJ1-5	TGTGCCAGCAGCCAAGATCTCAGTAATAGCAATCAGCCCCAGCATTTT	CASSQDLSNSNQPQHF
-	-	TRBV18	TRBJ1-5	TGTGCCAGCTCACCGCGCCCCACAGGGCCTAATAGCAATCAGCCCCAGCATTTT	CASSPRPTGPNSNQPQHF
-	TRBD1	TRBV7-9	TRBJ1-4	TGTGCCAGCAGACTCGGACAGGAGAAGGCTGGAGAAAAACTGTTTTTT	CASRLGQEKAGEKLFF
-	TRBD2	TRBV5-1	TRBJ2-1	TGCGCCAGCAGCTTGAGCGGGGGGGCCTACAATGAGCAGTTCTTC	CASSLSGGAYNEQFF
-	-	TRBV25-1	TRBJ1-4	TGTGCCAGCAGTGAATATGGGGGCGGGCCTAATGAAAAACTGTTTTTT	CASSEYGGGPNEKLFF
-	TRBD1	TRBV18	TRBJ1-2	TGTGCCAGCTCACCAAAGGGAGCCGCGACAGGGGTTCGATATGGCTACACCTTC	CASSPKGAATGVRYGYTF
-	TRBD1	TRBV19	TRBJ2-7	TGTGCCAGTAGTTTCGGGACAGGAACCTACGAGCAGTACTTC	CASSFGTGTYEQYF
-	-	TRBV28	TRBJ1-3	TGTGCCAGCAGTCGCGACAGCTCTGGAAACACCATATATTTT	CASSRDSSGNTIYF
-	TRBD2	TRBV2	TRBJ2-5	TGTGCCAGCAGTGGAGGGGGACTAGCGGGGGAGACCCAGTACTTC	CASSGGGLAGETQYF
-	-	TRBV5-4	TRBJ1-4	TGTGCCAGCAGCTTGGATCCGGAAGCGGAAAAACTGTTTTTT	CASSLDPEAEKLFF
-	-	TRBV28	TRBJ2-7	TGTGCCAGCAGTTTTCTGACAGGACCCTACGAGCAGTACTTC	CASSFLTGPYEQYF
-	TRBD1	TRBV19	TRBJ1-1	TGTGCCAGTAGTATATGGACAGGGGTGAGGGCTGAAGCTTTCTTT	CASSIWTGVRAEAFF
once	-	TRBV6-1	TRBJ1-1	TGTGCCAGCAGTGAAATTTCTAACAGGGCCGCTTTCTTT	CASSEISNRAAFF
-	-	TRBV7-3	TRBJ2-7	TGTGCCAGCAGCTTAAGCCCTTCACAGGGAAGAGAGCAGTACTTC	CASSLSPSQGREQYF
once	-	TRBV14	TRBJ1-2	TGTGCCAGCAGCCAAGGTACGCGTCACTCTGGCTACACCTTC	CASSQGTRHSGYTF
-	-	TRBV6-5	TRBJ1-2	TGTGCCAGCAGCCAAGATGCGGACTATGGCTACACCTTC	CASSQDADYGYTF
-	-	TRBV5-1	TRBJ1-2	TGCGCCAGCAGCTACAAACAGGGAGCAGTAGATGGCTACACCTTC	CASSYKQGAVDGYTF
-	-	TRBV15	TRBJ1-4	TGTGCCACCAGCAGCTTGCTGGGCACGGTTGAAAAACTGTTTTTT	CATSSLLGTVEKLFF
-	TRBD2	TRBV29-1	TRBJ2-1	TGCAGCACCGCCCTTGGCGGGGGAGTTCTTGAGCAGTTCTTC	CSTALGGGVLEQFF
-	-	TRBV7-2	TRBJ1-1	TGTGCCAGCAGCCCTCTTACGGTAACTCAAGCTTTCTTT	CASSPLTVTQAFF
-	TRBD1	TRBV19	TRBJ1-2	TGTGCCAGTAGTGCTGACAGGGGTAACTATGGCTACACCTTC	CASSADRGNYGYTF